The entry that follows covers one T cell receptor beta chain sequence. The entry originates in a study of blood T cell repertoires in COVID-19. Trimming cost V 3 bases and J 7 bases, with 25 bases left between them. Germline CDR1 is SNHLY and CDR2 is FYNNEI. The CDR3 sequence is 17 residues long. Clones were read by immunoSEQ multiplex PCR, and TCRdb kept only the in-frame ones, dropping some. The sample lists some 200,000 clones, roughly four fifths occurring once. V usage is TRBV2 and J usage is TRBJ2-7; a weak D match, TRBD2 (6 bases). The source is a man in his forties who had recovered from COVID-19. Material for sequencing was PBMCs or T cells enriched from blood (not recorded which). The CDR3 DNA follows: TGTGCCAGCAGTGAGGTCCCCATCGGGACTCCACGCTGGGAGCAGTACTTC. Encoded protein: CASSEVPIGTPRWEQYF.